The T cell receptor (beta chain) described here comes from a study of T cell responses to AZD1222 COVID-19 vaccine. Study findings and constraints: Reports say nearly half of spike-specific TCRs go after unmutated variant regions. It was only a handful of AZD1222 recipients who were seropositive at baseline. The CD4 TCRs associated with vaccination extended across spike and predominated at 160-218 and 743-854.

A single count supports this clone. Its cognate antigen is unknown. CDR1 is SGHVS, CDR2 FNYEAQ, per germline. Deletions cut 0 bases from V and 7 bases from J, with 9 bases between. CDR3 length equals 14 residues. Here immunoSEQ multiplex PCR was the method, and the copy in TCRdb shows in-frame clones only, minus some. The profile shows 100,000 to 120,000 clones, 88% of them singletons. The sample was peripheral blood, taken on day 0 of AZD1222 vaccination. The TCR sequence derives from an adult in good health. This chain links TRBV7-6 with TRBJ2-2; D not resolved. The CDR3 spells CASSLAEKYGELFF. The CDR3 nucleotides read TGTGCCAGCAGCTTAGCGGAGAAGTACGGGGAGCTGTTTTTT.